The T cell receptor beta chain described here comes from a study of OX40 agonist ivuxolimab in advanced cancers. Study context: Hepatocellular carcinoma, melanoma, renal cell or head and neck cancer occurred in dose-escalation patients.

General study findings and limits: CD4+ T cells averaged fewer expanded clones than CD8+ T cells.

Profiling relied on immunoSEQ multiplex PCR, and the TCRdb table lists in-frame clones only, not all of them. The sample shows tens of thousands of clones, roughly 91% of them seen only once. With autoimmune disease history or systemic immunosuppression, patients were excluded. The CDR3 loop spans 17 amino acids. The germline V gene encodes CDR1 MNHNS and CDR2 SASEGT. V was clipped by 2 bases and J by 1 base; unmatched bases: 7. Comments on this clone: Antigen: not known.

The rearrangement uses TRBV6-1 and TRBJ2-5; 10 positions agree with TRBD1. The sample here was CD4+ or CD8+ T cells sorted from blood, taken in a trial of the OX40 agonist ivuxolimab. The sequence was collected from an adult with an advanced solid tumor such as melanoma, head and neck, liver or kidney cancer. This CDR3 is CASSERRRDRGQETQYF. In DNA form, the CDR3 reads TGTGCCAGCAGTGAACGGAGGAGGGACAGGGGCCAAGAGACCCAGTACTTC.